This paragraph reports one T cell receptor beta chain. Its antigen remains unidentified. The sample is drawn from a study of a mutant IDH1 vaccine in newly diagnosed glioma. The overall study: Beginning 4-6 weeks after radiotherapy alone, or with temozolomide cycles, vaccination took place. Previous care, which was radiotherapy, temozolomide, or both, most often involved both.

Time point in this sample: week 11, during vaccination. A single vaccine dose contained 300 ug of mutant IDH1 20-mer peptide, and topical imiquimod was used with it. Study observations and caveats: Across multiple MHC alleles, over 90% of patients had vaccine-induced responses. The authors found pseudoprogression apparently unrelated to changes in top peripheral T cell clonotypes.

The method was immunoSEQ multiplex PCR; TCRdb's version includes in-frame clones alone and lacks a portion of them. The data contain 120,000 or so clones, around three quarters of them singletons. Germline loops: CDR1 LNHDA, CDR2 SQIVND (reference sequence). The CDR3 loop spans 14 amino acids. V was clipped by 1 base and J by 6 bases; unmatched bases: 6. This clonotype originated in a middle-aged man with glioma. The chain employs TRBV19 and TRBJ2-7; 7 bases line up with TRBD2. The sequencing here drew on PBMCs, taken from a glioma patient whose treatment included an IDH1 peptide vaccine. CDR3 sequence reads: CASSIGTRVREQYF. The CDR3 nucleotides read TGTGCCAGTAGTATAGGGACTAGAGTTCGCGAGCAGTACTTC. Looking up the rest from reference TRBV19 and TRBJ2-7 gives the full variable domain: DGGITQSPKYLFRKEGQNVTLSCEQNLNHDAMYWYRQDPGQGLRLIYYSQIVNDFQKGDIAEGYSVSREKKESFPLTVTSAQKNPTAFYLCASSIGTRVREQYFGPGTRLTVT.